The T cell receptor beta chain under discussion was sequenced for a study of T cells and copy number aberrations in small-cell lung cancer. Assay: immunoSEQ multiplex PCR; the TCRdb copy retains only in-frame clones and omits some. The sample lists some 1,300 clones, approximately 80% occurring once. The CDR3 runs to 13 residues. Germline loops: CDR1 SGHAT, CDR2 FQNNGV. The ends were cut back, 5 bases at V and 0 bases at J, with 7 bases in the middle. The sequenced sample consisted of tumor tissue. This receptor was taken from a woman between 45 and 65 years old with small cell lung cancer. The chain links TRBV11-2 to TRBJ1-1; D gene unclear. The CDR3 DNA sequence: TGTGCCAGCAGCACAGACTTGAACACTGAAGCTTTCTTT. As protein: CASSTDLNTEAFF.